Listed below are T cell receptor beta chains from one sample, sequenced in a study of T cells after yellow fever vaccination. TCRdb used MiXCR to reprocess the 5' RACE reads, holding one entry per CDR3 protein. This sample yields 350,000 or so distinct CDR3 sequences, of which roughly 8.3% are seen a single time; under 20% belongs to the top ten. The starting material was PBMCs, obtained about 41 days after the first yellow fever vaccination. The receptors were gathered from a man younger than 30 who received the YFV17D yellow fever vaccine. CDR3s include the opening cysteine and the closing phenylalanine or tryptophan. D genes are given only for firm matches. Clone size, where shown, is once, few, many, or a class for clones that have expanded.

clone_size d_call j_call v_call cdr3_nt cdr3_aa
. . TRBJ2-3 TRBV6-1 TGTGCCAGCAGCGTCAGGGGAGTCACAGATACGCAGTATTTT CASSVRGVTDTQYF
few . TRBJ1-2 TRBV20-1 TGCAGTGCCCAAGGCGATCCCTATGGCTACACCTTC CSAQGDPYGYTF
many . TRBJ2-3 TRBV12-3/TRBV12-4 TGTGCCAGCAGTTTAGGGCGGAAAGATACGCAGTATTTT CASSLGRKDTQYF
. . TRBJ1-2 TRBV7-8 TGTGCCAGCAGCTTAGGGGACACCTACTATGGCTACACCTTC CASSLGDTYYGYTF
. . TRBJ2-3 TRBV18 TGTGCCAGCTCCCAACCCCCCTGGCGGACCCACACAGATACGCAGTATTTT CASSQPPWRTHTDTQYF
few . TRBJ1-1 TRBV12-3/TRBV12-4 TGTGCCAGCAGTTCCACCGGGGGGGACACTGAAGCTTTCTTT CASSSTGGDTEAFF
many TRBD1 TRBJ1-1 TRBV5-1 TGCGCCAGCAGCAGGGATGAGTCAGGGGGCACTGAAGCTTTCTTT CASSRDESGGTEAFF
. . TRBJ2-5 TRBV27 TGTGCCAGCAGTTTAGCGACAGCATTCCGCCAAGAGACCCAGTACTTC CASSLATAFRQETQYF
few . TRBJ2-2 TRBV7-2 TGTGCCAGCAGCTTTAAGATTTTCACCGGGGAGCTGTTTTTT CASSFKIFTGELFF
. TRBD2 TRBJ2-7 TRBV2 TGTGCCACCGTTTGGGTCGGGGGGAGCGAGCAGTACTTC CATVWVGGSEQYF
few TRBD1 TRBJ1-2 TRBV20-1 TGCAGTGCTTATCTACAGGGGGGAGGCTACACCTTC CSAYLQGGGYTF
. . TRBJ2-3 TRBV4-1 TGCGCCAGCAGCCACCGGGCCAGCACAGATACGCAGTATTTT CASSHRASTDTQYF
few TRBD1 TRBJ1-2 TRBV6-5 TGTGCCAGCAGCGGGACCGGGACAGGGGGTGGCTACACCTTC CASSGTGTGGGYTF
few . TRBJ1-4 TRBV18 TGTGCCAGCTCACCTGCCGGGACACCGACTGAAAAACTGTTTTTT CASSPAGTPTEKLFF
. . TRBJ2-7 TRBV29-1 TGCAGCGCTATTTCCAGCTCCTACGAGCAGTACTTC CSAISSSYEQYF
. . TRBJ1-2 TRBV7-6 TGTGCCAGCAGCGGTACGCAACAACCCTATGGCTACACCTTC CASSGTQQPYGYTF
once TRBD1 TRBJ2-3 TRBV5-1 TGCGCCAGCAGCTCCCTGGACAGGAGAGCAGATACGCAGTATTTT CASSSLDRRADTQYF
many . TRBJ2-5 TRBV5-1 TGCGCCAGCAGCTTGGCGGACACCTCCTCGGGGGAGACCCAGTACTTC CASSLADTSSGETQYF
few . TRBJ1-4 TRBV30 TGTGCCTGGAATGGGGAGGACAGCACCGGTGAAAAACTGTTTTTT CAWNGEDSTGEKLFF
few . TRBJ1-1 TRBV7-2 TGTGCCAGCAGCTTAAGCGCCCCTCCGGCTATGAACACTGAAGCTTTCTTT CASSLSAPPAMNTEAFF
few . TRBJ1-4 TRBV7-3 TGTGCCAGCAGACCACGGTCATGGCGGCTTTTT CASRPRSWRLF
. TRBD2 TRBJ2-1 TRBV18 TGTGCCAGCGCCGGGACTAGCGGGGAATATCGTGAGCAGTTCTTC CASAGTSGEYREQFF
few . TRBJ1-5 TRBV19 TGTGCCAGCGAGGTTTCCCCGGGGCCCAATCAGCCCCAGCATTTT CASEVSPGPNQPQHF
few . TRBJ1-6 TRBV2 TGTGCCAGCAGTGAAGACATTAGCTCCTATAATTCACCCCTCCACTTT CASSEDISSYNSPLHF
few . TRBJ1-6 TRBV12-3/TRBV12-4 TGTGCCAGCAGTCGTCCGCGTTCACCCCTCCACTTT CASSRPRSPLHF
few . TRBJ1-6 TRBV20-1 TGCAGTGCTAGAGTGACCCCTGGAGACACAGCTTCCTATAATTCACCCCTCCACTTT CSARVTPGDTASYNSPLHF
few TRBD2 TRBJ2-7 TRBV5-5 TGTGCCAGCAGCCTGGGACTAGCGGGGGCGCTACCCTACGAGCAGTACTTC CASSLGLAGALPYEQYF
. . TRBJ1-1 TRBV19 TGTGCCAGTAGTATGCTGGTCGGGGAAGTTCCTGAAGCTTTCTTT CASSMLVGEVPEAFF
. . TRBJ2-6 TRBV6-2/TRBV6-3 TGTGCCAGCACTATAACTGGGGCCAACGTCCTGACTTTC CASTITGANVLTF